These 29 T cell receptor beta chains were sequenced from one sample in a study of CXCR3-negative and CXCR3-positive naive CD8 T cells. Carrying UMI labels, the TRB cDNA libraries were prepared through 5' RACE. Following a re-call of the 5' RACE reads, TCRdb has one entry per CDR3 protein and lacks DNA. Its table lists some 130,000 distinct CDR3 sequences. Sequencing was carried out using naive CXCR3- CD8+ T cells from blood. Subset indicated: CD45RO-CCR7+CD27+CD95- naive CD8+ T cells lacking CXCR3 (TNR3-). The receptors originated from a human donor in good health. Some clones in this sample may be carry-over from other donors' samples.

CDR3 amino acids: CASSEGGTGLTQYF. The V call is TRBV2, the J call TRBJ2-7; lacking DNA, the TRBD1 call made by TCRdb goes unchecked. CDR1 is SNHLY, CDR2 FYNNEI, per germline. The CDR3 consists of 14 residues.

CDR3 region: CASSLVVVQETQYF. V is TRBV7-8 and J is TRBJ2-5. CDR1 SGHVS and CDR2 FQNEAQ come from the germline V gene. CDR3 length: 14 residues.

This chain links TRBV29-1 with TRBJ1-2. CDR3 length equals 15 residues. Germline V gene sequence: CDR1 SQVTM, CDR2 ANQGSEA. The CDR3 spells CSVQGFMGFGDGYTF.

CDR3 sequence reads: CASSMGPSLFYEQYF. This chain links TRBV19 with TRBJ2-7; TCRdb's D gene call, TRBD1, goes unchecked for lack of DNA. This CDR3 is 15 amino acids long. Germline values: CDR1 LNHDA, CDR2 SQIVND (reference sequence).

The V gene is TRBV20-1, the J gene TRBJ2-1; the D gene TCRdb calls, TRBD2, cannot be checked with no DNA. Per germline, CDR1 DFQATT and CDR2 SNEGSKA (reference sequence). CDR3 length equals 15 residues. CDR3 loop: CSARVLAGGINEQFF.

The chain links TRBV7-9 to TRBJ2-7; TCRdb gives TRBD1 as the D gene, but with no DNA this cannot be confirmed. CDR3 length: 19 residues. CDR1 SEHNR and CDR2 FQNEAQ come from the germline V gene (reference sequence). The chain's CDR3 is CASSFGFGTGRVSDYEQYF.

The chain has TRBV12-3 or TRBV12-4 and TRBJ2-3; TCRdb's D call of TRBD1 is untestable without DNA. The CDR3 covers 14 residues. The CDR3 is CASTPTGGLDTQYF.

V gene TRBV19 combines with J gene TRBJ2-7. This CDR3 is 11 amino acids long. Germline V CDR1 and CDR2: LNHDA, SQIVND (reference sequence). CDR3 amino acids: CASSIGYEQYF.

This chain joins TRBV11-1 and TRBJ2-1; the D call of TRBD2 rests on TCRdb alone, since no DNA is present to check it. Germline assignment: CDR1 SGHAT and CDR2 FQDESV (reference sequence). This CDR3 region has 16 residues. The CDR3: CASSLPSLSSYNEQFF.

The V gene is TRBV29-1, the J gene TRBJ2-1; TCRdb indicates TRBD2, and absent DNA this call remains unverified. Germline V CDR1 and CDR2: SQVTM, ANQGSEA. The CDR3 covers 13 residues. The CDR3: CSVVGWPENEQFF.

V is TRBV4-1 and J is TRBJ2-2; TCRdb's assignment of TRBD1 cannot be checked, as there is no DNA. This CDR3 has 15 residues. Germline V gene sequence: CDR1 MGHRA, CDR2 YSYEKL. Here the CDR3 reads CASSHPPGRPGELFF.

The CDR3 here is CASSPLPARDNEQFF. V gene TRBV7-9 combines with J gene TRBJ2-1; TCRdb returns TRBD2, unconfirmable since there is no DNA. Per the germline V gene, CDR1 is SEHNR and CDR2 is FQNEAQ (reference sequence). The CDR3 has 15 residues. Full variable domain (missing parts from reference TRBV7-9 and TRBJ2-1): DTGVSQNPRHKITKRGQNVTFRCDPISEHNRLYWYRQTLGQGPEFLTYFQNEAQLEKSRLLSDRFSAERPKGSFSTLEIQRTEQGDSAMYLCASSPLPARDNEQFFGPGTRLTVL.

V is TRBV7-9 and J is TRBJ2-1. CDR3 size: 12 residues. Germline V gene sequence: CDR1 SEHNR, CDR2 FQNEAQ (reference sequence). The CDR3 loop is CAQKSSYNEQFF.

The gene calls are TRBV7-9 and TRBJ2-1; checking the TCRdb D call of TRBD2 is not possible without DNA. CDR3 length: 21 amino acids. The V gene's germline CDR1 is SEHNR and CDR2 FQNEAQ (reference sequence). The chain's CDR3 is CASSLFSLAGGPNHSYNEQFF.

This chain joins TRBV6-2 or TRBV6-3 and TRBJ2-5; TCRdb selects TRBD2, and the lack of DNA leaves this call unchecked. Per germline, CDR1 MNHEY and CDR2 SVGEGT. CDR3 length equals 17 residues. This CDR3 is CASSYSPGLAGQETQYF.

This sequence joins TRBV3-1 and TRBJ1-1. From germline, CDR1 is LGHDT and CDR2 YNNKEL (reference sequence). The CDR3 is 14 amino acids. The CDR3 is CASSSWDSRPEAFF.

CDR3 protein: CAWSPPVEGPNEKLFF. This chain connects TRBV30 to TRBJ1-4. CDR1 GTSNPN and CDR2 SVGIG come from the germline V gene (reference sequence). This CDR3 has 16 residues.

CDR3 sequence reads: CASSLNEGLQETQYF. This sequence joins TRBV13 and TRBJ2-5; TCRdb designates TRBD1, a call that cannot be tested without DNA. The CDR3 is made up of 15 amino acids. The germline gives CDR1 PRHDT, CDR2 FYEKMQ (reference sequence).

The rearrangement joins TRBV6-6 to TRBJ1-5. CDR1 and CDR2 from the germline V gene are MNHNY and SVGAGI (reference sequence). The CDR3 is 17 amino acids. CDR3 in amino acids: CASSYSNVGSQNQPQHF.

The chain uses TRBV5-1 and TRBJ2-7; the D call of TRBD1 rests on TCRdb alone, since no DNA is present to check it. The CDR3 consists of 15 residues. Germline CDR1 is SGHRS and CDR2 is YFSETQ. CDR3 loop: CASSLEGDRFYEQYF.

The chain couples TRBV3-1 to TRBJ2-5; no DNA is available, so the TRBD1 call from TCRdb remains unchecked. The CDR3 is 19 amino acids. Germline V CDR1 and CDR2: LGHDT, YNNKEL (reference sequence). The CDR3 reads CASSQGVRLGVPLQETQYF.

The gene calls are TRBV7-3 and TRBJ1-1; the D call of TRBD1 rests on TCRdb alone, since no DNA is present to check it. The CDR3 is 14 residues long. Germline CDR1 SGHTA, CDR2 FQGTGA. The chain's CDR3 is CDSSLVGGQAQAFF.

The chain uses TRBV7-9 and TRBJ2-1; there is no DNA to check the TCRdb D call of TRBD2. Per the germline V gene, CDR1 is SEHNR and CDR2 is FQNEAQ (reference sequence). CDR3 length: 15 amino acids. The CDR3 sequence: CASSLERERSNEQFF.

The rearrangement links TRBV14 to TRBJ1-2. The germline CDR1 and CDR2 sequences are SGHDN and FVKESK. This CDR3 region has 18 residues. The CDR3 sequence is CASSLPLGNRAANYGYTF.

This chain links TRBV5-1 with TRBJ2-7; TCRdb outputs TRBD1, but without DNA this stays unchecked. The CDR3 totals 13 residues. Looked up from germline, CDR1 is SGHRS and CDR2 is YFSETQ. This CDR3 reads CASGDTPSYEQYF.

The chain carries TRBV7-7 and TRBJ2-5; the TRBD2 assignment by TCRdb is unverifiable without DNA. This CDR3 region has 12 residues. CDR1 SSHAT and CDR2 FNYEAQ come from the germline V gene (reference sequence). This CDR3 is CASSSLSGTQYF.

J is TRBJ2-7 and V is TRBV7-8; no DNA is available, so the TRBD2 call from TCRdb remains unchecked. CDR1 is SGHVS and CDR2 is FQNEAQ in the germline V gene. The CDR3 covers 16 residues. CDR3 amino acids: CASSLARSASNDEQYF.

The CDR3 is CASSVAGGGTSGHYNEQFF. The chain combines TRBV9 with TRBJ2-1; as DNA is missing, the TRBD2 call by TCRdb cannot be tested. The CDR3 spans 19 residues. Germline CDR1 is SGDLS and CDR2 is YYNGEE.

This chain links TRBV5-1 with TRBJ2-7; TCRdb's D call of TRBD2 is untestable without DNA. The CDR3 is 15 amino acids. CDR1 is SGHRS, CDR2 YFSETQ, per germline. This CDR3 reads CASSRTSGSSYEQYF. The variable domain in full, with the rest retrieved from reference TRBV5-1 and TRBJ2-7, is KAGVTQTPRYLIKTRGQQVTLSCSPISGHRSVSWYQQTPGQGLQFLFEYFSETQRNKGNFPGRFSGRQFSNSRSEMNVSTLELGDSALYLCASSRTSGSSYEQYFGPGTRLTVT.